Listed here are 32 T cell receptor beta chains from one sample, sequenced in a study of blood T cell repertoires in COVID-19. The repertoire was sequenced with immunoSEQ multiplex PCR; TCRdb's copy has only in-frame clones and lacks some. The repertoire holds 350,000 to 450,000 clones, with 90% to 95% as singletons. The sequenced sample consisted of PBMCs or T cells enriched from blood (not recorded which). The receptors originated from a woman aged 40 to 50 who had been exposed to COVID-19.

J is TRBJ2-7 and V is TRBV6-2 or TRBV6-3; 14 positions agree with TRBD2. The CDR3 is 18 residues long. V lost 6 bases and J lost 3; bases outside the gene matches: 13. Germline V gene data show CDR1 as MNHEY and CDR2 as SVGEGT. CDR3 nucleotides: TGTGCCAGCAGCGTTCCCGGGACTAGCGGGAGCAAGGTCTACGAGCAGTACTTC. Translating gives CASSVPGTSGSKVYEQYF.

This chain joins TRBV3-1 (or the pseudogene TRBV3-2) and TRBJ1-2; D possibly corresponds to TRBD1 (6 bases). Germline CDR1 and CDR2: LGHDT and YNNKEL (reference sequence). V lost 3 bases to trimming and J lost 7 bases, with 12 bases between them. The CDR3 covers 13 residues. Here the CDR3 DNA reads TGTGCCAGCAGCCAGACAGGCGAATCTGGCTACACCTTC. Translating gives CASSQTGESGYTF.

The chain recombines TRBV18 with TRBJ1-1; D remains ambiguous. Germline lookup yields CDR1 KGHSH and CDR2 LQKENI. The CDR3 totals 12 residues. The V end was cut by 5 bases, the J end by 5 bases, with 9 bases between. CDR3: CASSTYATEAFF. For the CDR3, the DNA is TGTGCCAGCTCAACGTATGCGACTGAAGCTTTCTTT.

CDR3 residues: CAWRTSGSYEQYF. Written as DNA, the CDR3 is TGTGCCTGGAGGACTAGCGGGAGCTACGAGCAGTACTTC. The chain uses TRBV30 and TRBJ2-7; the match to TRBD2 covers 12 bases. The germline V gene has CDR1 GTSNPN and CDR2 SVGIG (reference sequence). The CDR3 length is 13 residues. J lost 3 bases, V lost 3 bases, and 0 bases had no gene match.

J is TRBJ1-1 and V is TRBV30, with a possible D match to TRBD1 (5 bases). Germline-derived CDR1 and CDR2 are GTSNPN and SVGIG (reference sequence). CDR3 length equals 13 residues. V lost 0 bases and J 2 bases, leaving 7 bases between the germline ends. CDR3 coding DNA: TGTGCCTGGAGTGTAGACAGTAACACTGAAGCTTTCTTT. Translated: CAWSVDSNTEAFF. Full variable domain (rest looked up from reference TRBV30 and TRBJ1-1): SQTIHQWPATLVQPVGSPLSLECTVEGTSNPNLYWYRQAAGRGLQLLFYSVGIGQISSEVPQNLSASRPQDRQFILSSKKLLLSDSGFYLCAWSVDSNTEAFFGQGTRLTVV.

The rearrangement links TRBV27 to TRBJ2-7, with 14 positions matching TRBD2. J gave up 5 bases and V 4 bases, and 7 bases lay outside the gene matches. Germline CDR1 reads MNHEY; CDR2 reads SMNVEV (reference sequence). There are 16 residues in the CDR3. The CDR3 sequence is CASSSPGTSGSNEQYF. CDR3 DNA: TGTGCCAGCAGTTCCCCCGGGACTAGCGGGAGCAACGAGCAGTACTTC.

This chain uses TRBV19 with TRBJ2-1; 9 bases match TRBD1. The germline V gene has CDR1 LNHDA and CDR2 SQIVND (reference sequence). J gave up 7 bases and V 5 bases, and 12 bases lay outside the gene matches. The CDR3 extends over 16 amino acids. The CDR3 loop is CASSPNWDRERNEQFF. DNA for the CDR3: TGTGCCAGTAGTCCTAATTGGGACAGGGAAAGGAATGAGCAGTTCTTC.

The chain joins TRBV6-2 or TRBV6-3 to TRBJ2-3; D is possibly TRBD1 (5 bases). In germline, CDR1 is MNHEY, CDR2 SVGEGT. This CDR3 is built from 15 residues. The V end lost 2 bases, the J end lost 4 bases, and 13 bases lay between the germline ends. Here the CDR3 reads CASSYLQGLSDTQYF. DNA for the CDR3: TGTGCCAGCAGTTACCTTCAGGGTCTATCAGATACGCAGTATTTT.

Only a few counts were recorded for this clone. CDR3 nucleotide sequence: TGTGCCACCAGGCGCGGGTTAATCGATGAGCAGTTCTTC. Translated: CATRRGLIDEQFF. The V call is TRBV15, the J call TRBJ2-1; maybe TRBD2 (5 bases). The germline V gene encodes CDR1 LNHNV and CDR2 YYDKDF (reference sequence). Trimming left V 6 bases short and J 8 bases short, with 14 bases between. The CDR3 spans 13 residues.

The chain combines TRBV27 with TRBJ2-7; TRBD2 aligns across 7 bases. Germline values: CDR1 MNHEY, CDR2 SMNVEV (reference sequence). V gave up 3 bases and J gave up 6 bases; unmatched junction bases: 5. This CDR3 is built from 13 residues. CDR3 in amino acids: CASSFGEGGEQYF. The CDR3 nucleotides read TGTGCCAGCAGTTTCGGGGAGGGAGGCGAGCAGTACTTC.

The V gene is TRBV24-1, the J gene TRBJ2-1, with 7 bases identical to TRBD1. The germline gives CDR1 KGHDR, CDR2 SFDVKD. This CDR3 has 15 amino acids. Germline trimming cut 0 bases from V and 8 bases from J; bases unmatched to any gene: 6. The CDR3 loop is CATSDLRQGKDEQFF. CDR3 in DNA: TGTGCCACCAGTGATTTGCGACAGGGAAAGGATGAGCAGTTCTTC.

The chain carries TRBV29-1 and TRBJ1-1; D not certain. The V gene's germline CDR1 is SQVTM and CDR2 ANQGSEA. Trimming removed 3 bases from V and 4 bases from J, with 6 bases in between. The CDR3 contains 11 residues. The CDR3 DNA is TGCAGCGTTGACCGGGGCACTGAAGCTTTCTTT. It translates to CSVDRGTEAFF.

This sequence joins TRBV15 and TRBJ2-7; 10 nucleotides align to TRBD2. The germline CDR1 and CDR2 sequences are LNHNV and YYDKDF (reference sequence). V was clipped by 0 bases and J by 5 bases; unmatched bases: 7. The CDR3 consists of 16 residues. CDR3 sequence: CATSRDRAGGLNEQYF. In nucleotides, the CDR3 is TGTGCCACCAGCAGAGATAGAGCGGGGGGGCTGAACGAGCAGTACTTC.

The V gene is TRBV5-1, the J gene TRBJ1-1; TRBD1 matches at 7 bases. There are 15 residues in the CDR3. The germline CDR1 and CDR2 sequences are SGHRS and YFSETQ. The J segment lost 0 bases and the V segment lost 4 bases, leaving 6 bases of the junction unmatched. CDR3 sequence reads: CASSLQTGMNTEAFF. As DNA, the CDR3 is TGCGCCAGCAGCCTTCAGACAGGGATGAACACTGAAGCTTTCTTT.

This clone showed up just once. This sequence joins TRBV27 and TRBJ1-3; TRBD1 aligns across 9 bases. The V and J ends lost 6 bases and 0 bases, in that order; junction bases with no gene match: 3. The CDR3 consists of 15 residues. Germline V gene data show CDR1 as MNHEY and CDR2 as SMNVEV (reference sequence). The CDR3 sequence: CASRGTGSSGNTIYF. DNA for the CDR3: TGTGCCAGCAGGGGGACAGGGAGCTCTGGAAACACCATATATTTT.

The V and J genes are TRBV27 and TRBJ1-2, with D possibly matching TRBD1 (5 bases). V was trimmed by 4 bases and J by 3 bases, leaving 18 bases between them. The CDR3 has 16 amino acids. Germline V gives CDR1 MNHEY, CDR2 SMNVEV (reference sequence). The chain's CDR3 is CASSSTQRPGDYGYTF. CDR3 DNA sequence: TGTGCCAGCAGTTCGACGCAACGACCGGGGGACTATGGCTACACCTTC.

The chain has TRBV6-5 and TRBJ1-2, with 8 bases that match TRBD1. V gave up 7 bases and J gave up 5 bases; unmatched junction bases: 9. Germline loops: CDR1 MNHEY, CDR2 SVGAGI. The CDR3 spans 14 residues. Here the CDR3 reads CASTAGGAGYGYTF. DNA of the CDR3: TGTGCCAGCACCGCAGGGGGCGCCGGGTATGGCTACACCTTC.

Only one count was recorded for this clone. The chain combines TRBV2 with TRBJ1-5, with D perhaps matching TRBD1 (5 bases). Trimming took 6 bases from V and 0 from J, leaving 15 bases between them. This CDR3 contains 16 residues. Germline assignment: CDR1 SNHLY and CDR2 FYNNEI. This CDR3 is CASSGGRSYSNQPQHF. For the CDR3, the DNA is TGTGCCAGCAGCGGGGGACGAAGCTATAGCAATCAGCCCCAGCATTTT.

The chain joins TRBV30 to TRBJ1-4; D is possibly TRBD1 (6 bases). Trimming took off 6 bases at V and 13 bases at J, with 27 bases between the two ends. Per germline, CDR1 GTSNPN and CDR2 SVGIG (reference sequence). The CDR3 extends over 15 amino acids. This CDR3 reads CACITPGRGGRVLFF. The CDR3 DNA reads as TGTGCCTGTATTACACCGGGACGGGGGGGGCGTGTACTGTTTTTT.

V and J are TRBV18 and TRBJ1-2; the match to TRBD1 covers 7 bases. V trimming: 4 bases; J trimming: 6 bases; junction bases outside the gene matches: 5. Germline V lookup: CDR1 KGHSH, CDR2 LQKENI. The length of the CDR3 is 13 residues. CDR3 residues: CASSLLQGNGYTF. The CDR3 nucleotides read TGTGCCAGCTCACTCCTACAGGGGAATGGCTACACCTTC.

This clone was recorded once. The rearrangement joins TRBV30 to TRBJ2-7; D call uncertain. Per germline, CDR1 GTSNPN and CDR2 SVGIG (reference sequence). CDR3 length: 11 amino acids. Between the trimmed V and J ends, which lost 1 base and 4 bases, there was a span of 5 bases. The CDR3 loop reads CAWSDMYEQYF. The CDR3 bases are TGTGCCTGGAGTGACATGTACGAGCAGTACTTC.

The gene calls are TRBV10-1 and TRBJ1-1, with D uncertain. Trimming took 3 bases from V and 0 from J, leaving 5 bases between them. CDR3 length equals 13 residues. Germline V gene lookup returns CDR1 WNHNN and CDR2 SYGVQD (reference sequence). The CDR3, as DNA: TGCGCCAGCAGTGACAGAATGAACACTGAAGCTTTCTTT. Translated: CASSDRMNTEAFF.

The chain recombines TRBV18 with TRBJ2-7, with D hard to call. The V end was cut by 4 bases, the J end by 5 bases, with 9 bases between. The CDR3 covers 12 residues. CDR1 KGHSH and CDR2 LQKENI come from the germline V gene. The CDR3 sequence: CASSQLADEQYF. The CDR3 DNA follows: TGTGCCAGCTCACAACTCGCGGACGAGCAGTACTTC. Looking up the rest from reference TRBV18 and TRBJ2-7 gives the full variable domain: NAGVMQNPRHLVRRRGQEARLRCSPMKGHSHVYWYRQLPEEGLKFMVYLQKENIIDESGMPKERFSAEFPKEGPSILRIQQVVRGDSAAYFCASSQLADEQYFGPGTRLTVT.

This sequence joins TRBV19 and TRBJ1-1; possibly TRBD1 for D (6 bases). The V end was cut by 5 bases, the J end by 7 bases, with 11 bases between. The CDR3 loop spans 12 amino acids. The germline CDR1 and CDR2 sequences are LNHDA and SQIVND (reference sequence). As DNA, the CDR3 is TGTGCCAGTAGTTACCGGGACAATGAAGCTTTCTTT. This codes for CASSYRDNEAFF. The full variable domain, with the rest looked up from reference TRBV19 and TRBJ1-1, is DGGITQSPKYLFRKEGQNVTLSCEQNLNHDAMYWYRQDPGQGLRLIYYSQIVNDFQKGDIAEGYSVSREKKESFPLTVTSAQKNPTAFYLCASSYRDNEAFFGQGTRLTVV.

This clone was picked up one time. The V gene is TRBV7-8, the J gene TRBJ1-1, with D maybe TRBD1 (5 bases). The germline V and J ends were trimmed by 5 bases and 3 bases, with 28 bases remaining between them. Germline CDR1 and CDR2: SGHVS and FQNEAQ. The CDR3 spans 19 residues. CDR3 sequence: CASSPRRGGAQTRYTEAFF. The CDR3 coding sequence is TGTGCCAGCAGCCCCCGGAGGGGAGGGGCCCAGACGAGGTACACTGAAGCTTTCTTT.

The chain combines TRBV18 with TRBJ1-2, with TRBD1 matching 8 bases. CDR3 length equals 14 residues. The J segment lost 3 bases and the V segment lost 2 bases, leaving 2 bases of the junction unmatched. CDR1 is KGHSH, CDR2 LQKENI, per germline. CDR3 region: CASSPTTGDYGYTF. CDR3 DNA sequence: TGTGCCAGCTCACCAACGACAGGGGACTATGGCTACACCTTC.

This chain links TRBV9 with TRBJ2-7, with 14 bases lining up with TRBD2. The CDR3 contains 16 residues. CDR1 and CDR2 (germline): SGDLS, YYNGEE. V lost 0 bases to trimming and J lost 6 bases; unmatched junction nucleotides: 5. CDR3 in DNA: TGTGCCAGCAGCGTAGGGACTAGCGGGAGGTTCTCCGAGCAGTACTTC. Translating gives CASSVGTSGRFSEQYF. Combining the CDR3 with reference TRBV9 and TRBJ2-7 gives the whole variable domain DSGVTQTPKHLITATGQRVTLRCSPRSGDLSVYWYQQSLDQGLQFLIQYYNGEERAKGNILERFSAQQFPDLHSELNLSSLELGDSALYFCASSVGTSGRFSEQYFGPGTRLTVT.

The chain recombines TRBV7-9 with TRBJ1-6; 7 nucleotides match TRBD1. Germline V gene data show CDR1 as SEHNR and CDR2 as FQNEAQ (reference sequence). V shed 5 bases and J 7 bases; nucleotides not matched to a gene: 5. The CDR3 totals 14 residues. The CDR3 DNA reads TGTGCCAGCAGCCCGGGACAGAGAAATTCACCCCTCCACTTT. It codes for CASSPGQRNSPLHF.

V is TRBV7-2 and J is TRBJ2-3; TRBD2 agrees at 10 bases. With 4 bases clipped from V and 6 bases from J, the junction kept 7 bases outside the gene matches. This CDR3 contains 15 residues. Germline-derived CDR1 and CDR2 are SGHTA and FQGNSA. The chain's CDR3 is CASSYGLADGDTQYF. In nucleotides, the CDR3 is TGTGCCAGCAGCTATGGACTAGCGGACGGGGATACGCAGTATTTT.

This chain joins TRBV18 and TRBJ1-1, with 7 bases that match TRBD1. V was pared by 3 bases and J by 2 bases, with 6 bases of the junction left unmatched. Germline V lookup: CDR1 KGHSH, CDR2 LQKENI. This CDR3 is built from 15 residues. CDR3 in amino acids: CASSPAGQANTEAFF. The CDR3 nucleotides read TGTGCCAGCTCACCGGCCGGACAGGCAAACACTGAAGCTTTCTTT.

The rearrangement joins TRBV18 to TRBJ2-7; 8 bases fit TRBD1. Germline-derived CDR1 and CDR2 are KGHSH and LQKENI. This CDR3 has 15 residues. Trimming at V came to 1 base and at J to 6 bases, leaving 8 bases not matched to a gene. The CDR3 sequence is CASSPRGQGMGEQYF. The CDR3 DNA is TGTGCCAGCTCACCACGAGGACAGGGAATGGGCGAGCAGTACTTC.

The chain combines TRBV5-1 with TRBJ2-2; 14 bases map to TRBD2. Germline lookup yields CDR1 SGHRS and CDR2 YFSETQ. V shed 4 bases, J shed 9 bases, and the junction held 8 bases outside the gene matches. This CDR3 comprises 16 residues. The CDR3 sequence is CASSLGGLAGGRELFF. The CDR3, as DNA: TGCGCCAGCAGCCTGGGAGGACTAGCGGGGGGACGGGAGCTGTTTTTT.